These 18 T cell receptor beta chains were sequenced from one sample in a study of control samples from healthy donors and cancer patients. Assay used: immunoSEQ multiplex PCR; TCRdb lists only in-frame clones, some missing. This sample carries some 130,000 clones, approximately 89% of them seen once, and the ten largest clones take approximately 7.5%. Sequencing input: PBMCs. These receptors came from a man aged 50 or older with head and neck cancer.

The V gene is TRBV9, the J gene TRBJ2-2; 10 bases align to TRBD2. The CDR3 is made up of 16 amino acids. Germline CDR1 reads SGDLS; CDR2 reads YYNGEE. V dropped 0 bases and J dropped 4; count of bases not matched to a gene: 3. CDR3 loop: CASSVGASGGTGELFF. The CDR3 nucleotides read TGTGCCAGCAGCGTAGGGGCTAGCGGGGGCACCGGGGAGCTGTTTTTT. The complete variable domain, with remaining parts taken from reference TRBV9 and TRBJ2-2, reads DSGVTQTPKHLITATGQRVTLRCSPRSGDLSVYWYQQSLDQGLQFLIQYYNGEERAKGNILERFSAQQFPDLHSELNLSSLELGDSALYFCASSVGASGGTGELFFGEGSRLTVL.

The chain employs TRBV5-1 and TRBJ1-2, with D possibly TRBD1 on 5 matching bases. Germline V gene sequence: CDR1 SGHRS, CDR2 YFSETQ. Trimming took off 4 bases at V and 4 bases at J, with 14 bases between the two ends. The CDR3 covers 14 residues. CDR3 in amino acids: CASSPQEGAYGYTF. Here the CDR3 DNA reads TGCGCCAGCAGCCCCCAAGAAGGGGCCTATGGCTACACCTTC.

The chain's CDR3 is CASSLPGLGGEQYF. The CDR3 nucleotides read TGTGCCAGCAGCCTACCGGGACTAGGAGGCGAGCAGTACTTC. The chain is built from TRBV7-9 and TRBJ2-7; TRBD2 aligns across 8 bases. Germline trimming cut 5 bases from V and 6 bases from J; bases unmatched to any gene: 9. CDR1 and CDR2 (germline): SEHNR, FQNEAQ (reference sequence). CDR3 length equals 14 residues.

The chain recombines TRBV5-4 with TRBJ2-2; D possibly corresponds to TRBD1 (6 bases). Trimming left V 5 bases short and J 0 bases short, with 17 bases between. This CDR3 region has 17 residues. Germline loops: CDR1 SGHNT, CDR2 YYREEE (reference sequence). This CDR3 is CASSPIKDRSNTGELFF. The CDR3 nucleotides are TGTGCCAGCAGTCCTATTAAAGACAGGTCGAACACCGGGGAGCTGTTTTTT. Full variable domain (outside the CDR3, taken from reference TRBV5-4 and TRBJ2-2): ETGVTQSPTHLIKTRGQQVTLRCSSQSGHNTVSWYQQALGQGPQFIFQYYREEENGRGNFPPRFSGLQFPNYSSELNVNALELDDSALYLCASSPIKDRSNTGELFFGEGSRLTVL.

The chain carries TRBV7-2 and TRBJ2-1; 12 bases line up with TRBD2. The CDR3 length is 15 residues. Looked up from germline, CDR1 is SGHTA and CDR2 is FQGNSA. The junction had 7 bases not matched to a gene; V was cut back by 3 bases and J by 10 bases. The CDR3: CASSLTSGGGYEQFF. The CDR3 bases are TGTGCCAGCAGCTTGACTAGCGGGGGAGGTTACGAGCAGTTCTTC.

For the CDR3, the DNA is TGTGCCAGCAGTCTGTTCGGGGAGCTGTTTTTT. Amino acid sequence: CASSLFGELFF. This chain connects TRBV6-6 to TRBJ2-2; D is ambiguous. Germline V gene data show CDR1 as MNHNY and CDR2 as SVGAGI (reference sequence). The length of the CDR3 is 11 residues. The ends were cut back, 5 bases at V and 7 bases at J, with 5 bases in the middle.

The chain uses TRBV6-5 and TRBJ1-1, with TRBD1 matching over 7 bases. The CDR3 contains 14 residues. V dropped 7 bases and J dropped 1; count of bases not matched to a gene: 6. CDR1 is MNHEY and CDR2 is SVGAGI in the germline V gene. The CDR3 coding sequence is TGTGCCAGCACCCGACAGGGCCCGAACACTGAAGCTTTCTTT. Amino acid sequence: CASTRQGPNTEAFF.

This sequence joins TRBV7-9 and TRBJ1-1; TRBD1 is a possible D gene (5 bases). V lost 2 bases to trimming and J lost 1 base, with 23 bases between them. The CDR3 spans 19 residues. The germline V gene has CDR1 SEHNR and CDR2 FQNEAQ (reference sequence). This CDR3 is CASSLRFHSPGPRNTEAFF. The CDR3 DNA reads TGTGCCAGCAGCTTACGGTTTCATTCCCCGGGGCCTCGGAACACTGAAGCTTTCTTT.

The gene calls are TRBV5-6 and TRBJ2-7, with D unclear. Germline values: CDR1 SGHDT, CDR2 YYEEEE. V was pared by 3 bases and J by 4 bases, with 8 bases between. The CDR3 runs to 12 residues. The CDR3, as DNA: TGTGCCAGCAGCTCCGACATGTACGAGCAGTACTTC. Translating it yields CASSSDMYEQYF.

The chain employs TRBV10-3 and TRBJ1-2; the D is unclear. V shed 0 bases and J shed 8 bases, with 7 bases lying between them. Germline loops: CDR1 ENHRY, CDR2 SYGVKD. The CDR3 length is 12 residues. CDR3 loop: CAISESNGGYTF. The CDR3 nucleotides are TGTGCCATCAGTGAGTCGAATGGGGGCTACACCTTC.

The chain employs TRBV7-6 and TRBJ2-2; 13 nucleotides align to TRBD2. V was clipped by 7 bases and J by 7 bases; unmatched bases: 9. Germline CDR1 is SGHVS and CDR2 is FNYEAQ. The CDR3 extends over 16 amino acids. CDR3 amino acids: CASTPPGLAGDGELFF. The CDR3, as DNA: TGTGCCAGCACCCCCCCCGGACTAGCGGGAGACGGGGAGCTGTTTTTT.

V usage is TRBV24-1 and J usage is TRBJ2-3; no firm D call. CDR3 length equals 13 residues. In germline, CDR1 is KGHDR, CDR2 SFDVKD. The V and J ends lost 1 base and 6 bases respectively, with 7 bases between them. The DNA for the CDR3 is TGTGCCACCAGTGATTTAGATGCGGATACGCAGTATTTT. It translates to CATSDLDADTQYF.

In its sample, this clone was seen a few times. The chain is built from TRBV3-1 (or the pseudogene TRBV3-2) and TRBJ1-6, with unresolved D. Germline V gives CDR1 LGHDT, CDR2 YNNKEL (reference sequence). With 7 bases removed from V and 9 bases from J, the gap between germline ends came to 19 bases. This CDR3 is built from 15 residues. For the CDR3, the DNA is TGTGCCAGCACCCTAGACCTATCACCGAGTTCACCCCTCCACTTT. It translates to CASTLDLSPSSPLHF.

This clone has only one observation. The V gene is TRBV19, the J gene TRBJ1-1, with 8 bases aligning to TRBD1. The germline CDR1 and CDR2 sequences are LNHDA and SQIVND (reference sequence). CDR3 size: 15 residues. Trimming at V came to 7 bases and at J to 1 base, leaving 8 bases not matched to a gene. The CDR3 region is CASKEAGTGNTEAFF. For the CDR3, the DNA is TGTGCCAGTAAGGAAGCCGGGACAGGGAACACTGAAGCTTTCTTT.

The chain links TRBV15 to TRBJ1-5, with a possible D match to TRBD1 (6 bases). The V end lost 0 bases, the J end lost 2 bases, and 17 bases lay between the germline ends. The germline V gene encodes CDR1 LNHNV and CDR2 YYDKDF (reference sequence). The CDR3 sequence is 18 residues long. CDR3 nucleotides: TGTGCCACCAGCAGAGATCTGGGGGCGAGGGTTCGCAATCAGCCCCAGCATTTT. Amino acid sequence: CATSRDLGARVRNQPQHF.

This clone was seen once. The chain combines TRBV30 with TRBJ1-3; D is unclear. This CDR3 comprises 13 residues. Germline V lookup: CDR1 GTSNPN, CDR2 SVGIG (reference sequence). Trimming stripped 0 bases from V and 1 base from J, with 4 bases between. The CDR3 region has the DNA TGTGCCTGGAGTGTAGGTTCTGGAAACACCATATATTTT. The encoded protein is CAWSVGSGNTIYF.

This clone was detected once. J is TRBJ2-5 and V is TRBV18; D ambiguous. Germline lookup yields CDR1 KGHSH and CDR2 LQKENI. V lost 3 bases and J lost 1, with 9 bases in between. The CDR3 covers 14 residues. CDR3 sequence (DNA): TGTGCCAGCTCACCTTTGCGGTCCCAAGAGACCCAGTACTTC. This encodes CASSPLRSQETQYF.

This chain connects TRBV18 to TRBJ2-7; 11 nucleotides agree with TRBD1. V was pared by 5 bases and J by 6 bases, with 3 bases of the junction left unmatched. The CDR3 contains 13 residues. CDR1 and CDR2 from the germline V gene are KGHSH and LQKENI. CDR3 amino acids: CASSSDRGREQYF. The CDR3 nucleotides are TGTGCCAGCTCATCGGACAGGGGGCGCGAGCAGTACTTC. Complete variable domain (other parts from reference TRBV18 and TRBJ2-7): NAGVMQNPRHLVRRRGQEARLRCSPMKGHSHVYWYRQLPEEGLKFMVYLQKENIIDESGMPKERFSAEFPKEGPSILRIQQVVRGDSAAYFCASSSDRGREQYFGPGTRLTVT.